This T cell receptor beta chain derives from a study of blood T cell repertoires in COVID-19. The wider study: The United States, Italy and Spain provided the acute and convalescent COVID-19 samples. PBMCs, B-cell-depleted T cells, or T cells provided the cDNA or gDNA that made up the material.

Recruited during active infection, patients (from Seattle) were subsequently followed longitudinally. CDR1 and CDR2 from the germline V gene are GTSNPN and SVGIG (reference sequence). V lost 2 bases to trimming and J lost 3 bases, with 15 bases between them. The CDR3 length is 15 residues. In the study's own analysis: Estimation of nucleated cell counts relied on the amplification of reference gene primers. TCRdb's copy holds only in-frame clones and misses some; the assay was immunoSEQ multiplex PCR. Clone size and the V and J calls come from that table; the DNA yielded D and trimming. Seen here are 300,000 or so clones, 85% to 90% observed once, and the top ten hold roughly 2.8%.

V gene TRBV30 combines with J gene TRBJ2-3; possible D gene TRBD1, 6 bases. This clonotype was sampled from a woman aged 25 to 39 with COVID-19, enrolled during active disease. The sample taken for sequencing was peripheral blood. The CDR3 DNA reads as TGTGCCTGGAGTAAAGGGGGAAAGTCAACAGATACGCAGTATTTT. Its protein is CAWSKGGKSTDTQYF.